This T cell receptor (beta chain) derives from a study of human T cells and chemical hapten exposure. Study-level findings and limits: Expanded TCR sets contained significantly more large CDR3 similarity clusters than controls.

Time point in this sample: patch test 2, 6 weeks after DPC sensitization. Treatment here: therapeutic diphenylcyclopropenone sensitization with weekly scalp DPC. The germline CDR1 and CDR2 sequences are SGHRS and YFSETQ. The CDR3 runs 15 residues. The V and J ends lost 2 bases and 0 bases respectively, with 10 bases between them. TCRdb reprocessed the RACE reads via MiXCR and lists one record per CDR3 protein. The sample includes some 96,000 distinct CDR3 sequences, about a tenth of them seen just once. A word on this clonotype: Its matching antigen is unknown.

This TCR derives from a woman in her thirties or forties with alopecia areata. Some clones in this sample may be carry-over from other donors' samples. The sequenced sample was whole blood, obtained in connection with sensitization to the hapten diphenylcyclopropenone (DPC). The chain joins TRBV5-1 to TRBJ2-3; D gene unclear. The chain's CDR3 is CASSLQPTSTDTQYF. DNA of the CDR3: TGCGCCAGCAGCTTACAACCTACTAGCACAGATACGCAGTATTTT.